This T cell receptor (beta chain) was captured by sequencing in a study of shared clonotypes between healthy human individuals. About the research overall: Participating donors consisted of two women and a few men aged 18 to 49. Study results and caveats: Non-shared clonotypes had lower generation probabilities than clonotypes shared by all four sorted-subset donors. Investigators expected sequencing depth to affect clonotype sharing among donors. For sorted subsets, rarefaction showed incomplete sequencing despite large depth.

In germline, CDR1 is SGHVS, CDR2 FNYEAQ. The CDR3 runs 11 residues. The V end lost 5 bases, the J end lost 6 bases, and 7 bases lay between the germline ends. Notes on this clone: The antigen remains undetermined.

Naive CD8 populations comprised CD45RO-negative cells positively selected for CCR7, excluding terminally differentiated effector memory CD45RA+ cells. Sequencing used immunoSEQ multiplex PCR; TCRdb keeps in-frame clones, though not all of them. In the table there are about 2 million clones, just under 95% of which are singletons. The sequencing sample was made of naive CD8+ T cells sorted from blood. The chain carries TRBV7-6 and TRBJ1-1; D remains ambiguous. This sequence originates from a man aged 18-30 years in good health. The CDR3 reads CASSDRAEAFF. CDR3 DNA sequence: TGTGCCAGCAGCGACCGGGCTGAAGCTTTCTTT.